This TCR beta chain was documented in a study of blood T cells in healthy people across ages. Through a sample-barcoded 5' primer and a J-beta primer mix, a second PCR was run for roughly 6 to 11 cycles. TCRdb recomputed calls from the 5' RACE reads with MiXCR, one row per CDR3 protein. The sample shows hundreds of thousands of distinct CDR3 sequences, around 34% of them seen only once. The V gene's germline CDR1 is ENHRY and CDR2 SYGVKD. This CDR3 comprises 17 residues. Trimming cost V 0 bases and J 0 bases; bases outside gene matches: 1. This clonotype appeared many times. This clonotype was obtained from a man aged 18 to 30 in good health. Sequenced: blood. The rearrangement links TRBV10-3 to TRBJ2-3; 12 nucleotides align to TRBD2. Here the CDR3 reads CAISESTSGGSTDTQYF. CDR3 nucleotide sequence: TGTGCCATCAGTGAGTCGACTAGCGGGGGTAGCACAGATACGCAGTATTTT.